The T cell receptor (beta chain) described here comes from a study of blood T cell repertoires in COVID-19 (dated by TCRdb to about 2020). Background for the entire study: The collaborator samples originated in the United States, Italy and Spain and spanned the acute and convalescent phases of COVID-19. Samples were obtained from the ongoing ImmuneRACE study (first 160 participants) and from some 1,300 subjects provided by 6 global collaborators. HLA class I and class II types, where available, came from metadata supplied by the sample provider rather than from assay-based typing. The repertoires were made available in a free public database intended to serve as a resource for research on the immune response to SARS-CoV-2. Sample metadata almost always included a de-identified subject ID, COVID-19 status, age in years and sex. Deeply sampled blood TCRbeta repertoires from subjects exposed to, actively infected with, or recovered from COVID-19 were included in the dataset. The prospective study material was composed of cDNA or gDNA derived from T cells, B-cell-depleted T cells, or PBMCs. Summary of the overall study and its limitations: How much clinical and demographic metadata was included differed by source and by participant, and the metadata was provided uncurated.

Details on this clone: Its antigen is not yet known. Base-call qualities are not available, and no considerably larger clone is one nucleotide away.

Each collaborating institution followed its own protocols to collect whole blood in K2EDTA tubes. Collaborator samples were shipped for TCRbeta analysis as frozen whole blood, isolated PBMCs, or DNA extracted from either sample type. TCRbeta CDR3 regions were amplified from genomic DNA by means of the immunoSEQ Assay, a bias-controlled multiplex PCR. On the authors' methods: Nucleated cell counts per sample were estimated from amplification of reference gene primers within the assay. To quantify the absolute abundance of each unique TCRbeta CDR3 rearrangement, sequence reads were collapsed and filtered. For each sample, productive Simpson clonality was calculated by taking the square root of Simpson's diversity index across productive rearrangements. TCRdb mirrors the immuneACCESS table, restricted to in-frame sequences. Some clones are absent from its copies; in checked studies, under half trace to an unresolved V gene, and the reason for the others is unknown. Clone size and the V and J calls come from that table; the DNA yielded D and trimming. In this sample the table shows approximately 52,000 clones, 75% to 90% of which occur a single time. The ten biggest clones cover 1% to 1.5% of the sample.

The germline V gene specifies ENHRY as CDR1 and SYGVKD as CDR2. Relative to germline, V is 6 bases shorter and J is 0 bases shorter, with 16 bases between their ends. From the cysteine through the phenylalanine, the CDR3 covers 16 amino acids. Only the CDR3 part of the read is kept: 48 bases, read in frame from the first base. The TCR originated in a man in his fifties or sixties with acute or convalescent COVID-19. Sequenced sample: peripheral blood. Recombination connected TRBV10-3 to TRBJ2-3, and perhaps TRBD2 as D gene, on 6 matching bases. The nucleotides are TGTGCCATCAGCGCAGGAGGGGAAGGGAGCACAGATACGCAGTATTTT. Its protein product is CAISAGGEGSTDTQYF.